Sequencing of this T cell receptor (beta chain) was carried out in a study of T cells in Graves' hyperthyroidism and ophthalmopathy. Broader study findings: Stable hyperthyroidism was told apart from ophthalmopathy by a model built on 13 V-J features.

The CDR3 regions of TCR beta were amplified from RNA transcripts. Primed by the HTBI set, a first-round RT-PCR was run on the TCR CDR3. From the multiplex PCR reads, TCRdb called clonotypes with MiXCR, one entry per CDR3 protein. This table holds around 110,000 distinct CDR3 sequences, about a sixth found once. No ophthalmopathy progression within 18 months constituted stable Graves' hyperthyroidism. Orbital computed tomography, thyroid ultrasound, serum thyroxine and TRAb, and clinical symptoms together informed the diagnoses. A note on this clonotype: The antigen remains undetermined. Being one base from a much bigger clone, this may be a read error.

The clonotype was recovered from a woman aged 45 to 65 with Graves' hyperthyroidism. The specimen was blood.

The CDR3, as DNA: TGCAGGGGGGGGGGGGCAGGGGACAATGAGCAGTTCTTC. Translation gives CRGGGAGDNEQFF. This chain uses TRBV29-1 with TRBJ2-1, with D maybe TRBD2 (7 bases). The CDR3 runs 13 residues. Germline loops: CDR1 SQVTM, CDR2 ANQGSEA.